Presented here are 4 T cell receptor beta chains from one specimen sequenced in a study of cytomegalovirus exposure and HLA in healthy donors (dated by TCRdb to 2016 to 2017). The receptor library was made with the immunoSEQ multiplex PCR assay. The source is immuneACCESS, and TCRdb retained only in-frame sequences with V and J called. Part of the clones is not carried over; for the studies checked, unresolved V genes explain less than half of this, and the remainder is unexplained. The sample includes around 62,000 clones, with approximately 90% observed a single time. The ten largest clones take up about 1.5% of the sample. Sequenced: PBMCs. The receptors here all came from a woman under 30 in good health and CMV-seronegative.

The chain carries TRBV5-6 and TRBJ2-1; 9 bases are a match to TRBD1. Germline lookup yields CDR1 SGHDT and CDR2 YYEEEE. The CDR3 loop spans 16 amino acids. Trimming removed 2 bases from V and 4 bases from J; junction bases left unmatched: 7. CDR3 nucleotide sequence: TGTGCCAGCAGCTTAAGGGGACAGGGCGGTTACAATGAGCAGTTCTTC. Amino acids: CASSLRGQGGYNEQFF.

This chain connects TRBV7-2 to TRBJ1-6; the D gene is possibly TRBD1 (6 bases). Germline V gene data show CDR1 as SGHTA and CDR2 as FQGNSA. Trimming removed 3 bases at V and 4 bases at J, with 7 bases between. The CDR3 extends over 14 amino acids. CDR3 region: CASSFGTYNSPLHF. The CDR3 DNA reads TGTGCCAGCAGCTTCGGGACATATAATTCACCCCTCCACTTT.

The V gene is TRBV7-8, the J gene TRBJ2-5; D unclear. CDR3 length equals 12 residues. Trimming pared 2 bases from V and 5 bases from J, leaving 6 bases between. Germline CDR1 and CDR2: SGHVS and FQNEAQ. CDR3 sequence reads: CASSLPVETQYF. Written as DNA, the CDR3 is TGTGCCAGCAGCTTACCCGTGGAGACCCAGTACTTC.

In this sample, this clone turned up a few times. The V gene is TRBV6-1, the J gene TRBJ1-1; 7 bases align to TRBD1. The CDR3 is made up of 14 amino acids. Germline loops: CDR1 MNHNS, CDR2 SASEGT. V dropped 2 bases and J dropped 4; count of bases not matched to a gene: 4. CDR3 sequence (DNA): TGTGCCAGCAGTGAATTGTCAGGGGGCACTGAAGCTTTCTTT. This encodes CASSELSGGTEAFF.